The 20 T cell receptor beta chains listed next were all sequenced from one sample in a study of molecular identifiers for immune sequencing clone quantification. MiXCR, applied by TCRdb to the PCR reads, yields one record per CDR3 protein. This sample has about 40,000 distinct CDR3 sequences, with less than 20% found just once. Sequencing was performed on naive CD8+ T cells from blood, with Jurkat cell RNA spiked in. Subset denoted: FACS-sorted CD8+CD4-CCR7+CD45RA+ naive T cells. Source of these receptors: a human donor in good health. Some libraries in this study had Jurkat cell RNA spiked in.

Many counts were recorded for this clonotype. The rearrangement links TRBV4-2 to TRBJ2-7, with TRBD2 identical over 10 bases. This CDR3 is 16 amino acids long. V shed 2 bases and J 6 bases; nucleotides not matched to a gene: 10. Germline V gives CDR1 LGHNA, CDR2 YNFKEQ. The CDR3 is CASSQPDLAGEPEQYF. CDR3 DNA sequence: TGTGCCAGCAGCCAACCCGATCTAGCGGGAGAGCCCGAGCAGTACTTC.

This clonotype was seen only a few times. CDR3 nucleotides: TGTGCCACCAGCGCGAAGGGCCTAGCGGGGCGTGGGCAGTTCTTC. Its translation is CATSAKGLAGRGQFF. V usage is TRBV15 and J usage is TRBJ2-1; 9 bases align to TRBD2. Germline V lookup: CDR1 LNHNV, CDR2 YYDKDF (reference sequence). The V gene end was trimmed by 5 bases and the J gene end by 12 bases; junction bases not matched to a gene: 14. The CDR3 covers 15 residues.

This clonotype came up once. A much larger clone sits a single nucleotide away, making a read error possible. CDR3 DNA sequence: TGTGCCAGCGGTTTCAATGAGCAGTTCTTC. It is translated as CASGFNEQFF. This chain connects TRBV12-3 or TRBV12-4 to TRBJ2-1; no clear D gene. The CDR3 runs to 10 residues.

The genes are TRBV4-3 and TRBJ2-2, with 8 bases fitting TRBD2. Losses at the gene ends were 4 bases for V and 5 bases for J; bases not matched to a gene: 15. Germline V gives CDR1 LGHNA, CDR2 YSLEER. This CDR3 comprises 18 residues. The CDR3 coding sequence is TGCGCCAGCAGCCCCCCGAACCGCGGGAGGCCTGGAACCGGGGAGCTGTTTTTT. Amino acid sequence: CASSPPNRGRPGTGELFF.

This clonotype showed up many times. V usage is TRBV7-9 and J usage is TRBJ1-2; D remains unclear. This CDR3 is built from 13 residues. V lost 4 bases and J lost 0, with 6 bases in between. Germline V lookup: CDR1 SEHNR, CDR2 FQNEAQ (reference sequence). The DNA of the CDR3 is TGTGCCAGCAGCTGGCAAACTAACTATGGCTACACCTTC. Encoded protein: CASSWQTNYGYTF.

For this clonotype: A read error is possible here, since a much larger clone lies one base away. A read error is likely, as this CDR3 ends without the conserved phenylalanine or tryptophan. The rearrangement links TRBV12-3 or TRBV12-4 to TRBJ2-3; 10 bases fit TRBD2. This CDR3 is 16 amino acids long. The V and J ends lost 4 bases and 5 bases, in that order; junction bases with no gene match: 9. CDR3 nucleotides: TGTGCCAGCAGTTCCGAGCGGGAGGGCCGGGAAGATACGCAGTATTAT. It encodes CASSSEREGREDTQYY.

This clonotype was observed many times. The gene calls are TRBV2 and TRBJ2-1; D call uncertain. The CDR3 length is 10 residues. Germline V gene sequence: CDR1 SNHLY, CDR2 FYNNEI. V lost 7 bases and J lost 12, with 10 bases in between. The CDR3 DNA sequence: TGTGCCAGCAATCCCACGGGGCAGTTCTTC. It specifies CASNPTGQFF.

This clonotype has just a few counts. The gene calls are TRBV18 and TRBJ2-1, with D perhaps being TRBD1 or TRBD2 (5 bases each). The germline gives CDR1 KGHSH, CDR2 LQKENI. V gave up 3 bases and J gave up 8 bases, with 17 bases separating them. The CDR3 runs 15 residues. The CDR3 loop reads CASSPGARGGHEQFF. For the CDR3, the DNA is TGTGCCAGCTCACCCGGGGCCCGGGGCGGCCATGAGCAGTTCTTC.

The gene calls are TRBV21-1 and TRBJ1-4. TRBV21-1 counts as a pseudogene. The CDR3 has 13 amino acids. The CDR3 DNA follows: TGTGCCAGCAGCAGGGAGACTAATGAAAAACTGTTTTTT. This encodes CASSRETNEKLFF.

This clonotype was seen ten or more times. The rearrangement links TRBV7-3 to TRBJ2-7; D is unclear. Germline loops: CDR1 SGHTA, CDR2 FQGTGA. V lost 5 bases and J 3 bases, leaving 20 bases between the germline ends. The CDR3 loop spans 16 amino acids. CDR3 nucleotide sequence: TGTGCCAGCAGCCCCGGCTTCGGGCAGAGGTTCTACGAGCAGTACTTC. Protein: CASSPGFGQRFYEQYF.

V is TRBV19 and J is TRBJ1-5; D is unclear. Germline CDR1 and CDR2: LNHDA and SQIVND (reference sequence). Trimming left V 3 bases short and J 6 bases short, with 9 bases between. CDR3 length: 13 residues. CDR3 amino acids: CASSISPTQPQHF. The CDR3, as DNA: TGTGCCAGTAGTATCAGCCCGACTCAGCCCCAGCATTTT. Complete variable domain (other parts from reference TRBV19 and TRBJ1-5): DGGITQSPKYLFRKEGQNVTLSCEQNLNHDAMYWYRQDPGQGLRLIYYSQIVNDFQKGDIAEGYSVSREKKESFPLTVTSAQKNPTAFYLCASSISPTQPQHFGDGTRLSIL.

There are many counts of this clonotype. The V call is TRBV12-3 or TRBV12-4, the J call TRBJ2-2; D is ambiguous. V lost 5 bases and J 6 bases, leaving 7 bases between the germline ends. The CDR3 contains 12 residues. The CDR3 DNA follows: TGTGCCAGCAGTCTAGGCTCCGGGGAGCTGTTTTTT. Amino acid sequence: CASSLGSGELFF.

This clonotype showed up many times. The CDR3: CASSGGTLTGELFF. The CDR3 DNA is TGCGCCAGCAGCGGCGGGACTCTTACCGGGGAGCTGTTTTTT. This rearrangement joins TRBV5-1 to TRBJ2-2, with D possibly matching TRBD2 (6 bases). Per the germline V gene, CDR1 is SGHRS and CDR2 is YFSETQ. CDR3 length equals 14 residues. Trimming pared 4 bases from V and 5 bases from J, leaving 12 bases between.

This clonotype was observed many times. CDR3 region: CASRGETHNEQFF. CDR3 nucleotide sequence: TGTGCCAGCAGGGGAGAGACACACAATGAGCAGTTCTTC. V usage is TRBV27 and J usage is TRBJ2-1; a weak D match, TRBD2 (5 bases). V lost 6 bases and J 5 bases, leaving 11 bases between the germline ends. The CDR3 covers 13 residues. Germline CDR1 reads MNHEY; CDR2 reads SMNVEV (reference sequence).

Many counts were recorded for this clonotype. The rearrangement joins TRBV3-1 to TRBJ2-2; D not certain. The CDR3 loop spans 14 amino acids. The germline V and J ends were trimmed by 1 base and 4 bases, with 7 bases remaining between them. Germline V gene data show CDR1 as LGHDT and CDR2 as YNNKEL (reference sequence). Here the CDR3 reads CASSQGYGTGELFF. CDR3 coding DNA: TGTGCCAGCAGCCAAGGCTACGGCACCGGGGAGCTGTTTTTT.

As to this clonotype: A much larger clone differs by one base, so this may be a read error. The CDR3 protein is CASSSMDREGNQPQHF. The CDR3 bases are TGTGCCAGCAGCTCCATGGACAGGGAGGGCAATCAGCCCCAGCATTTT. The J gene is TRBJ1-5, the V gene TRBV7-9, with TRBD1 matching over 8 bases. The V and J ends lost 4 bases and 2 bases, in that order; junction bases with no gene match: 7. The CDR3 is made up of 16 amino acids. The germline V gene has CDR1 SEHNR and CDR2 FQNEAQ (reference sequence).

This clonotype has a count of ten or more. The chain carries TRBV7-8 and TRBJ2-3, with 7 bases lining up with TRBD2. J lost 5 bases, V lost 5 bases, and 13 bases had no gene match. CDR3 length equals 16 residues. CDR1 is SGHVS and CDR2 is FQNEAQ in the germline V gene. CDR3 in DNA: TGTGCCAGCAGCCCAAACTCGGCGGGAGCGAAAGATACGCAGTATTTT. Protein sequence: CASSPNSAGAKDTQYF.

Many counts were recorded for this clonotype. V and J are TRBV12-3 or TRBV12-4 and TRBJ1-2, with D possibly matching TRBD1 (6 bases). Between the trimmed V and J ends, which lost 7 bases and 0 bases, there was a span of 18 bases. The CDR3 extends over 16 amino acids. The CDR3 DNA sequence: TGTGCCAGCAAGGAGGGGAGGGGGAAACCTAACTATGGCTACACCTTC. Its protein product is CASKEGRGKPNYGYTF.

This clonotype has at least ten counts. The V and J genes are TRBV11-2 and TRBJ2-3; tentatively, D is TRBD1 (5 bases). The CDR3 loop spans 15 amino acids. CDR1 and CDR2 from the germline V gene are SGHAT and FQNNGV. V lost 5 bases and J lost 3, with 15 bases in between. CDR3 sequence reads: CASSNTGFLTDTQYF. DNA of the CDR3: TGTGCCAGCAGCAATACAGGTTTTCTTACAGATACGCAGTATTTT.

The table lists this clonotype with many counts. The CDR3 DNA is TGCGCCAGCAGCCAAGAACAGGGGGGAGCCTACGAGCAGTACTTC. Amino acid sequence: CASSQEQGGAYEQYF. The gene calls are TRBV4-3 and TRBJ2-7; 8 nucleotides line up with TRBD1. CDR1 LGHNA and CDR2 YSLEER come from the germline V gene. With 0 bases clipped from V and 2 bases from J, the junction kept 3 bases outside the gene matches. This CDR3 spans 15 amino acids.